The clone carrying this T cell receptor (beta chain) was picked up one time. The antigen remains undetermined. This CDR3 comprises 15 residues. V was cut by 6 bases and J by 3 bases, with 15 bases left in between. Germline V gene sequence: CDR1 SGHDT, CDR2 YYEEEE. Produced via immunoSEQ multiplex PCR; TCRdb's table is partial and in-frame only. The data show about 140,000 clones, roughly 88% seen once. The source of the sample is a study of T cell responses to AZD1222 COVID-19 vaccine. Study-level findings and limits: A mostly white British donor set with more females was recruited, and clonal diversity was possibly underestimated. Vaccine-related CD4 TCRs covered spike, predominating at 160-218 and 743-854. The breadth and depth of Spike-specific TCRs increased once two AZD1222 doses had been given.

The clonotype comes from an adult who received the AZD1222 COVID-19 vaccine. The sample consisted of peripheral blood, taken 28 days after the second AZD1222 dose. The chain joins TRBV5-6 to TRBJ1-4; D uncertain. The CDR3 coding sequence is TGTGCCAGCAACGGGTGGCTGTGGGCTAATGAAAAACTGTTTTTT. It encodes CASNGWLWANEKLFF.